This T cell receptor (beta chain) was observed in a study of spatial heterogeneity in lung cancer. Time point of the sample: sample taken at primary tumor resection. TCRdb processed the 5' RACE reads anew with MiXCR; each CDR3 protein has one entry. The table shows 20,000 to 30,000 distinct CDR3 sequences, with roughly 9% occurring only once. The CDR3 loop spans 14 amino acids. V was clipped by 5 bases and J by 10 bases, with 15 bases between them. Germline V lookup: CDR1 MDHEN, CDR2 SYDVKM. Study outcomes and limitations: Expanded alpha and beta TCR counts within tumors tracked tumor mutation counts.

This clonotype was recorded many times. Its antigen is not identified. Source: lung tumor tissue, taken at surgery. This TCR derives from a male donor with early-stage non-small cell lung cancer. This sequence joins TRBV28 and TRBJ1-6; D perhaps matches TRBD1 (6 bases). The CDR3 sequence is CASSQGRVGSPLHF. Here the CDR3 DNA reads TGTGCCAGCAGTCAGGGGAGAGTGGGATCACCCCTCCACTTT. Supplemented by reference TRBV28 and TRBJ1-6, the full variable domain reads DVKVTQSSRYLVKRTGEKVFLECVQDMDHENMFWYRQDPGLGLRLIYFSYDVKMKEKGDIPEGYSVSREKKERFSLILESASTNQTSMYLCASSQGRVGSPLHFGNGTRLTVT.